This T cell receptor (beta chain) was sequenced in a study of cytomegalovirus exposure and HLA in healthy donors. Study outcomes and limitations: TCR beta V- and J-gene trimming, according to a later analysis, was linked to a missense DCLRE1C variant. High sensitivity and specificity were reportedly achieved when the classifier diagnosed cytomegalovirus status.

Of note for this clone: Antigen specificity is unknown.

Primers: 60 Vbeta forward and 13 Jbeta reverse. Data came from immunoSEQ multiplex PCR; TCRdb stores just in-frame clones and leaves some out. The sample comprises approximately 120,000 clones, roughly a sixth of which are singletons, and approximately 2.9% rests with the top ten. This clonotype was obtained from a female donor in good health and CMV-seropositive. Sequencing was done on a sample of PBMCs.

The CDR3 DNA reads as TGTGCCAGCAGAGGGACAGGAATCAATCAGCCCCAGCATTTT. Translating it yields CASRGTGINQPQHF. The chain uses TRBV27 and TRBJ1-5, with 8 positions matching TRBD1. Germline lookup yields CDR1 MNHEY and CDR2 SMNVEV (reference sequence). The CDR3 is 14 amino acids. J gave up 3 bases and V 6 bases, and 4 bases lay outside the gene matches.